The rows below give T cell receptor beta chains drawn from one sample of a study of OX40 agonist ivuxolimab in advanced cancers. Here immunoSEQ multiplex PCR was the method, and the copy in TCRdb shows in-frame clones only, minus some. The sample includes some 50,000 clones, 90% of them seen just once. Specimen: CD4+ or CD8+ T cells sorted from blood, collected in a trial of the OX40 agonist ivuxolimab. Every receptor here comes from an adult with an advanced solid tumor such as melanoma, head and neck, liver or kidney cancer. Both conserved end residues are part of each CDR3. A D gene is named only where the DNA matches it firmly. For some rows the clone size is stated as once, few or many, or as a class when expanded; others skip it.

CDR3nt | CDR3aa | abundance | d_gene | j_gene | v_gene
TGTGCCTGGGACAAAGGGGAGACTGAAGCTTTCTTT | CAWDKGETEAFF | once | - | TRBJ1-1 | TRBV30
TGTGCCTGGAGTTCCGGGACTAGCGGGAGGGCCTACGAGCAGTACTTC | CAWSSGTSGRAYEQYF | - | TRBD2 | TRBJ2-7 | TRBV30
TGTGCCATCAGACCAACAGGGGCCAACACCGGGGAGCTGTTTTTT | CAIRPTGANTGELFF | - | TRBD1 | TRBJ2-2 | TRBV10-3
TGTGCCAGCAGCCAAGCCCGGTCTTCCTCCAGGAATTCACCCCTCCACTTT | CASSQARSSSRNSPLHF | - | - | TRBJ1-6 | TRBV7-2
TGTGCCAGCAGCTCCCGACAGGGCTATGGCTACACCTTC | CASSSRQGYGYTF | - | TRBD1 | TRBJ1-2 | TRBV5-6
TGTGCCATCACCCGGGACACCTATCAGCCCCAGCATTTT | CAITRDTYQPQHF | - | - | TRBJ1-5 | TRBV10-3
TGTGCCACCAGCACCCCGGGACCGGGGTCCTACGAGCAGTACTTC | CATSTPGPGSYEQYF | - | - | TRBJ2-7 | TRBV15
TGTGCCAGCAGCTTGGACAGGGGGGTCACTGAAGCTTTCTTT | CASSLDRGVTEAFF | - | TRBD1 | TRBJ1-1 | TRBV5-6
TGTGCCAGCAGTTCTCTAGCGGGAGGGTCGAATGAGCAGTTCTTC | CASSSLAGGSNEQFF | - | TRBD2 | TRBJ2-1 | TRBV2
TGTGCCAGCAGCTTAAGTGTGGGGACTAGCGGGATTTATAATGAGCAGTTCTTC | CASSLSVGTSGIYNEQFF | - | TRBD2 | TRBJ2-1 | TRBV7-8
TGTGCCAGCAGCCCACAGGGGGTCCCAGATACGCAGTATTTT | CASSPQGVPDTQYF | - | TRBD1 | TRBJ2-3 | TRBV11-1
TGTGCCAGCAGCGCCAGTCCCGGGACAGGGATCTCTGGAAACACCATATATTTT | CASSASPGTGISGNTIYF | - | TRBD1 | TRBJ1-3 | TRBV9
TGTGCCAGCAGTTACACCCAGGGTAGGACCTACGAGCAGTACTTC | CASSYTQGRTYEQYF | - | - | TRBJ2-7 | TRBV6-5
TGTGCCAGCAGCCCGGGGACTAGCGGAGCCCAAGAGACCCAGTACTTC | CASSPGTSGAQETQYF | - | TRBD2 | TRBJ2-5 | TRBV5-8
TGTGCCAGCAGCTTAGAGGCGGGGGGCACAGATACGCAGTATTTT | CASSLEAGGTDTQYF | - | TRBD2 | TRBJ2-3 | TRBV7-9
TGTGCCAGCAGCTTCCAAGAGGGAGAGACCCAGTACTTC | CASSFQEGETQYF | - | - | TRBJ2-5 | TRBV7-6
TGTGCCAGCAGTGAAGTTGGGAGGTACAATGAGCAGTTCTTC | CASSEVGRYNEQFF | - | - | TRBJ2-1 | TRBV6-1